A selection of T cell receptor beta chains follows, all from one sample in a study of blood T cells in healthy people across ages. TCRdb ran MiXCR on the 5' RACE reads and lists one entry per CDR3 protein. The table has about 1.4 million distinct CDR3 sequences, roughly 60% seen once; the top ten hold roughly 6.3%. The sample was blood. Receptors originate from a man aged 18 to 35 in good health. Both conserved end residues are part of each CDR3. A D gene is named only where the DNA matches it firmly. Where a row states a size, it is once, few, many or the class of an expanded clone; other rows omit it.

cdr3_length j_call d_call v_call clone_size cdr3_nt cdr3_aa
14 TRBJ2-7 . TRBV20-1 . TGCAGTGCCGATGACCGGGACGCCGCCTACGAGCAGTACTTC CSADDRDAAYEQYF
16 TRBJ1-5 . TRBV4-2 . TGTGCCAGCAGCCAAGATTCGAGCAGGGACAATCAGCCCCAGCATTTT CASSQDSSRDNQPQHF
13 TRBJ1-1 TRBD1 TRBV9 . TGTGCCAGCAGCGGGGGACAGGAAAAAAAAGCTTTCTTT CASSGGQEKKAFF
15 TRBJ2-7 TRBD2 TRBV28 once TGTGCCAGCAGTTTAGGGGCAGCGGGGGCTCGGCAGCAGTACTTC CASSLGAAGARQQYF
17 TRBJ2-5 TRBD1 TRBV25-1 . TGTGCCAGCAGTGAATATATGGGACAGGGAGGCCAAGAGACCCAGTACTTC CASSEYMGQGGQETQYF
14 TRBJ1-2 TRBD1 TRBV4-2 . TGTGCCAGCAGCTACCAACAGGGGAGAGGTGGCTACACCTTC CASSYQQGRGGYTF
13 TRBJ1-2 . TRBV5-1 few TGCGCCAGCAGCTTAGAACAGGGTATTGGCTACACCTTC CASSLEQGIGYTF
15 TRBJ2-7 . TRBV7-8 once TGTGCCAGCAGCCTATATCCGAGGCAGAAATACGAGCAGTACTTC CASSLYPRQKYEQYF
14 TRBJ2-7 TRBD2 TRBV29-1 . TGCAGCGTTGTAGTAAGTAGCGGGGCGGACGAGCAGTACTTC CSVVVSSGADEQYF
15 TRBJ2-5 TRBD1 TRBV28 . TGTGCCAGCAGTTTCCGGGACAGGGGCCAAGAGACCCAGTACTTC CASSFRDRGQETQYF
15 TRBJ2-5 TRBD1 TRBV10-3 few TGTGCCATCAGTGAGTTGGGGCAGGGGGAAGAGACCCAGTACTTC CAISELGQGEETQYF
14 TRBJ1-2 . TRBV4-1 . TGCGCCAGCAGCCAAGACCCAACCCAGTATGGCTACACCTTC CASSQDPTQYGYTF
19 TRBJ2-2 TRBD2 TRBV4-1 few TGCGCCAGCAGCCAAGCGGGACTAGCGGGAGGGGGAAACACCGGGGAGCTGTTTTTT CASSQAGLAGGGNTGELFF
14 TRBJ2-2 . TRBV9 . TGTGCCAGCGGAGTGGGCCATAACACCGGGGAGCTGTTTTTT CASGVGHNTGELFF
17 TRBJ2-5 . TRBV7-8 few TGTGCCAGCAGCTTAGCGTCGAACAGGCCTTGGTTCGAGACCCAGTACTTC CASSLASNRPWFETQYF
16 TRBJ2-7 TRBD2 TRBV5-1 few TGCGCCAGCAGCTCTAGACTAGCGGGAGCGGCCTACGAGCAGTACTTC CASSSRLAGAAYEQYF
13 TRBJ1-1 TRBD1 TRBV6-5 . TGTGCCAGCAGCTCGGACAGGGTCACTGAAGCTTTCTTT CASSSDRVTEAFF
17 TRBJ2-1 TRBD2 TRBV4-1 . TGCGCCAGCAGCCAGCGATTACTAGCGGGGTCCTACAATGAGCAGTTCTTC CASSQRLLAGSYNEQFF
12 TRBJ2-4 . TRBV20-1 once TGCAGTGCTCGCGGACTCCAAAACATTCAGTACTTC CSARGLQNIQYF
13 TRBJ2-1 . TRBV7-9 . TGTGCCAGCAGTGACGGGATATCGTATGAGCAGTTCTTC CASSDGISYEQFF
18 TRBJ2-3 . TRBV12-3/TRBV12-4 . TGTGCCAGCAGTTTAGAGCCCCAACTAGGTTCGGTGTCAGATACGCAGTATTTT CASSLEPQLGSVSDTQYF
15 TRBJ2-3 . TRBV10-3 . TGTGCCATCTCGTACAGGGGCCTAGCGGGAGATACGCAGTATTTT CAISYRGLAGDTQYF
12 TRBJ2-7 . TRBV10-3 . TGTGCCATCAGTAAACTTGCCCACGAGCAGTACTTC CAISKLAHEQYF
15 TRBJ2-1 TRBD2 TRBV7-9 . TGTGCCAGCAGCGCTCCCTGGGGACTAGACAATGAGCAGTTCTTC CASSAPWGLDNEQFF
17 TRBJ2-5 TRBD1 TRBV7-2 . TGTGCCAGCAGCTCCATAGAAGGGGGACAGGGGGCGGAGACCCAGTACTTC CASSSIEGGQGAETQYF
16 TRBJ1-5 . TRBV7-2 . TGTGCCAGCAGCTTAGTCGAATCCCGGAGCAATCAGCCCCAGCATTTT CASSLVESRSNQPQHF